These 18 T cell receptor beta chains originate from one sample sequenced in a study of identifying expanded T cells in peripheral blood. The protocol was immunoSEQ multiplex PCR, while the TCRdb copy is restricted to in-frame clones and leaves out a portion. The profile shows 81,000 or so clones, 80% to 85% of them singletons. The material sequenced was blood. These receptors were taken from a person aged 18-70 years in good health.

The rearrangement joins TRBV18 to TRBJ1-1, with D tentatively TRBD1 (6 bases). V was cut by 3 bases and J by 1 base, with 6 bases left in between. CDR1 and CDR2 (germline): KGHSH, LQKENI. This CDR3 has 13 residues. The CDR3 is CASSPRGNTEAFF. The CDR3 nucleotides read TGTGCCAGCTCACCCAGGGGGAACACTGAAGCTTTCTTT.

In its sample, this clone was seen a few times. This chain uses TRBV4-2 with TRBJ2-2, with TRBD1 matching over 10 bases. V lost 0 bases, J lost 0 bases, and 13 bases stayed unmatched. Per the germline V gene, CDR1 is LGHNA and CDR2 is YNFKEQ. CDR3 length equals 21 residues. CDR3 region: CASSQEEGTGDLLANTGELFF. The CDR3 region has the DNA TGTGCCAGCAGCCAAGAAGAAGGGACAGGGGACCTTCTAGCGAACACCGGGGAGCTGTTTTTT.

This rearrangement joins TRBV19 to TRBJ2-2; 8 nucleotides match TRBD2. V lost 5 bases to trimming and J lost 7 bases; unmatched junction nucleotides: 9. The CDR3 totals 15 residues. The germline V gene has CDR1 LNHDA and CDR2 SQIVND (reference sequence). CDR3 in DNA: TGTGCCAGTAGTCAAGGACTAGCAATCATCGGGGAGCTGTTTTTT. Its translation: CASSQGLAIIGELFF.

The chain has TRBV11-1 and TRBJ2-1, with D tentatively TRBD2 (5 bases). V shed 3 bases and J shed 7 bases, with 7 bases lying between them. Germline V gene sequence: CDR1 SGHAT, CDR2 FQDESV (reference sequence). The length of the CDR3 is 12 residues. The CDR3 region has the DNA TGTGCCAGCAGCTTTCGGGGAAATGAGCAGTTCTTC. Its protein product is CASSFRGNEQFF.

The chain recombines TRBV6-4 with TRBJ2-1; 10 bases fit TRBD1. This CDR3 spans 15 amino acids. V was clipped by 5 bases and J by 7 bases; unmatched bases: 8. Germline loops: CDR1 MRHNA, CDR2 SNTAGT. For the CDR3, the DNA is TGTGCCAGCAGTTCCGGGACAGGGGCTTCGAATGAGCAGTTCTTC. It encodes CASSSGTGASNEQFF.

In DNA, the CDR3 is TGTGCCAGCAGTGCGGGACTCGGCTCCTACAATGAGCAGTTCTTC. It is translated as CASSAGLGSYNEQFF. The V and J genes are TRBV28 and TRBJ2-1, with D perhaps TRBD2 (6 bases). Germline V gives CDR1 MDHEN, CDR2 SYDVKM. The CDR3 is made up of 15 amino acids. With 5 bases removed from V and 0 bases from J, the gap between germline ends came to 11 bases.

This chain joins TRBV6-5 and TRBJ1-5, with a tentative D call TRBD1 (5 bases). The germline V and J ends were trimmed by 2 bases and 2 bases, with 10 bases remaining between them. CDR1 and CDR2 (germline): MNHEY, SVGAGI. The CDR3 is 15 residues long. CDR3 amino acids: CASSYRRDGNQPQHF. CDR3 coding DNA: TGTGCCAGCAGTTACCGCCGGGACGGCAATCAGCCCCAGCATTTT.

The rearrangement joins TRBV5-1 to TRBJ2-5; TRBD2 matches 14 bases. Germline V gene data show CDR1 as SGHRS and CDR2 as YFSETQ. V was clipped by 3 bases and J by 5 bases; unmatched bases: 9. This CDR3 has 17 amino acids. CDR3 residues: CASSSSWGLAGAETQYF. The CDR3 DNA reads as TGCGCCAGCAGCTCGAGCTGGGGACTAGCGGGAGCTGAGACCCAGTACTTC.

The V gene is TRBV7-8, the J gene TRBJ2-7; TRBD2 aligns across 11 bases. J lost 4 bases, V lost 1 base, and 3 bases had no gene match. Germline assignment: CDR1 SGHVS and CDR2 FQNEAQ. This CDR3 is built from 15 residues. CDR3 sequence: CASSLVGTSGYEQYF. CDR3 DNA sequence: TGTGCCAGCAGCTTAGTTGGGACTAGCGGATACGAGCAGTACTTC. Together with reference TRBV7-8 and TRBJ2-7, the CDR3 gives the full variable domain: GAGVSQSPRYKVAKRGQDVALRCDPISGHVSLFWYQQALGQGPEFLTYFQNEAQLDKSGLPSDRFFAERPEGSVSTLKIQRTQQEDSAVYLCASSLVGTSGYEQYFGPGTRLTVT.

The chain is built from TRBV11-2 and TRBJ1-2; 8 bases match TRBD1. The CDR3 sequence is 15 residues long. From germline, CDR1 is SGHAT and CDR2 FQNNGV. With V trimmed by 4 bases and J by 3 bases, 7 bases remained unmatched. For the CDR3, the DNA is TGTGCCAGCAGCTCCGCAGGGGGCGGTTACTATGGCTACACCTTC. The encoded protein is CASSSAGGGYYGYTF.

The genes are TRBV19 and TRBJ2-7; TRBD1 agrees at 8 bases. Looked up from germline, CDR1 is LNHDA and CDR2 is SQIVND (reference sequence). The CDR3 has 15 amino acids. V was clipped by 6 bases and J by 4 bases; unmatched bases: 11. The CDR3 loop is CASSDPGQGRYEQYF. The CDR3 DNA reads as TGTGCCAGTAGCGACCCCGGACAGGGAAGGTACGAGCAGTACTTC.

This chain uses TRBV2 with TRBJ1-2; 8 bases align to TRBD1. The germline CDR1 and CDR2 sequences are SNHLY and FYNNEI. Trimming at V came to 7 bases and at J to 7 bases, leaving 11 bases not matched to a gene. CDR3 size: 14 residues. Here the CDR3 DNA reads TGTGCCAGCATTACGGACAGGGAGGCGAGTGGCTACACCTTC. Translated: CASITDREASGYTF.

This clone was recorded only once. J is TRBJ1-2 and V is TRBV6-6; D gene ambiguous. This CDR3 region has 13 residues. V gave up 6 bases and J gave up 3 bases, with 11 bases separating them. Per the germline V gene, CDR1 is MNHNY and CDR2 is SVGAGI (reference sequence). Here the CDR3 reads CASSGRRDYGYTF. CDR3 nucleotides: TGTGCCAGCAGCGGGCGGAGGGACTATGGCTACACCTTC.

This clone was picked up one time. J is TRBJ2-7 and V is TRBV21-1; TRBD2 is the table's D call and was not checked against the DNA. TRBV21-1 is given as a pseudogene. The CDR3 totals 14 residues. CDR3 protein: CASSATSASYEQYF. For the CDR3, the DNA is TGTGCCAGCAGCGCGACTAGCGCTTCCTACGAGCAGTACTTC.

The chain is built from TRBV19 and TRBJ2-3; D is unresolved. The germline V gene has CDR1 LNHDA and CDR2 SQIVND (reference sequence). CDR3 length: 13 residues. Between the trimmed V and J ends, which lost 9 bases and 1 base, there was a span of 11 bases. The CDR3 here is CARPNIRTDTQYF. Written as DNA, the CDR3 is TGTGCCAGACCTAACATCCGCACAGATACGCAGTATTTT.

This clone was recorded once. The rearrangement uses TRBV6-6 and TRBJ2-7, with a possible D match to TRBD2 (7 bases). The CDR3 covers 13 residues. Looked up from germline, CDR1 is MNHNY and CDR2 is SVGAGI (reference sequence). Trimming pared 6 bases from V and 3 bases from J, leaving 12 bases between. Written as DNA, the CDR3 is TGTGCCAGCAGAGAGGGGGGGGACTACGAGCAGTACTTC. As protein: CASREGGDYEQYF.

This sequence joins TRBV28 and TRBJ2-6; D call uncertain. Germline lookup yields CDR1 MDHEN and CDR2 SYDVKM. The CDR3 runs to 14 residues. Deletions cut 6 bases from V and 0 bases from J, with 6 bases between. The CDR3 nucleotides read TGTGCCAGCAGCCCCCTCTCTGGGGCCAACGTCCTGACTTTC. Its translation: CASSPLSGANVLTF.

The J gene is TRBJ2-7, the V gene TRBV7-2, with 9 bases that match TRBD1. The length of the CDR3 is 12 residues. Trimming took 5 bases from V and 8 from J; bases not matched to a gene: 4. Germline CDR1 and CDR2: SGHTA and FQGNSA. DNA of the CDR3: TGTGCCAGCAGCCGGGACAGGGATAAGCAGTACTTC. Translation gives CASSRDRDKQYF. The full variable domain, its missing parts supplied by reference TRBV7-2 and TRBJ2-7, is GAGVSQSPSNKVTEKGKDVELRCDPISGHTALYWYRQSLGQGLEFLIYFQGNSAPDKSGLPSDRFSAERTGGSVSTLTIQRTQQEDSAVYLCASSRDRDKQYFGPGTRLTVT.